This entry concerns a single T cell receptor beta chain. The sample belongs to a study of Ad26.COV2.S vaccination and SARS-CoV-2 variants. Repertoires were generated with immunoSEQ multiplex PCR, while TCRdb's copy carries only in-frame clones and drops some. This sample has about 410,000 clones, with about 90% found just once. The treatment is: 15 to 20 received Ad26.COV2.S at low or high dose, single or two shots; 5 received placebo; per-sample allocation not given. Samples were taken on day 63 after the first vaccine or placebo injection. Losses at the gene ends were 5 bases for V and 1 base for J; bases not matched to a gene: 10. CDR3 size: 17 residues. Germline V gene sequence: CDR1 PRHDT, CDR2 FYEKMQ (reference sequence).

The chain joins TRBV13 to TRBJ2-2, with 7 nucleotides matching TRBD1. Sequenced material: peripheral blood, taken in a trial of Ad26.COV2.S vaccine versus placebo. This sequence originates from a person aged 18-65 years who received the Ad26.COV2.S COVID-19 vaccine or a placebo. The CDR3 region has the DNA TGTGCCAGCAGCCCGAACAAGGGACAGTTGAACACCGGGGAGCTGTTTTTT. Encoded protein: CASSPNKGQLNTGELFF.